The rows below give T cell receptor beta chains drawn from one sample of a study of CD8 T cells in Susac syndrome. TCRdb redid the calling of the immunoSEQ multiplex PCR reads with MiXCR, one entry per CDR3 protein. The sample holds about 180,000 distinct CDR3 sequences, more than 95% seen once. The specimen sequenced was CD4+ T cells from PBMCs. All receptors come from a human donor with Susac syndrome. The CDR3 runs from the conserved cysteine through the conserved F or W. The D gene is left open where the match is weak. Size values are once, few and many counts, or a class for expanded clones, and some rows have none.

CDR3 length	clone size	V gene	D gene	J gene	CDR3 DNA	CDR3 protein
16	once	TRBV5-1	-	TRBJ2-7	TGCGCCAGCAGCTTGAGGGTCGCCCGAGCCACCTACGAGCAGTACTTC	CASSLRVARATYEQYF
15	-	TRBV6-4	-	TRBJ2-3	TGTGCCAGCAGTGACTCGGGGGCAGGGGAGGATACGCAGTATTTT	CASSDSGAGEDTQYF
13	-	TRBV6-5	TRBD1	TRBJ1-3	TGTGCCAGCCGGGACAGCTCTGGAAACACCATATATTTT	CASRDSSGNTIYF
13	-	TRBV30	-	TRBJ2-7	TGTGCCTGGGAATTTCTCCACTCCTACGAGCAGTACTTC	CAWEFLHSYEQYF
12	-	TRBV19	-	TRBJ2-5	TGTGCCAGTAGGGGACCTCAAGAGACCCAGTACTTC	CASRGPQETQYF
18	once	TRBV7-2	TRBD2	TRBJ2-3	TGTGCCAGCAGTCCGGGACTAGCGGGAGTATCCCTCACAGATACGCAGTATTTT	CASSPGLAGVSLTDTQYF
13	-	TRBV18	-	TRBJ2-1	TGTGCCAGCTCATCCCGGGCCAACAATGAGCAGTTCTTC	CASSSRANNEQFF
15	-	TRBV7-2	TRBD2	TRBJ2-3	TGTGCCAGCAGCCGGACTAGCGAGGTCACAGATACGCAGTATTTT	CASSRTSEVTDTQYF
15	once	TRBV5-1	TRBD2	TRBJ2-3	TGCGCCAGCAGCTGGACTAGCATCGGCACAGATACGCAGTATTTT	CASSWTSIGTDTQYF
16	-	TRBV25-1	TRBD1	TRBJ2-4	TGTGCCAGCAGTACAGGACCGGGACAGGGGAAAAACATTCAGTACTTC	CASSTGPGQGKNIQYF
14	-	TRBV29-1	-	TRBJ1-1	TGCAGCGTCGAAGCCCGGGGCAGGGACACTGAAGCTTTCTTT	CSVEARGRDTEAFF
15	-	TRBV4-3	TRBD1	TRBJ2-3	TGCGCCAGCAGCCAAGAACTCCAGGGGGCAGATACGCAGTATTTT	CASSQELQGADTQYF
13	-	TRBV28	-	TRBJ2-2	TGTGCCAGCAGCCGCCACACCACGGGGGAGCTGTTTTTT	CASSRHTTGELFF
16	-	TRBV7-3	-	TRBJ2-1	TGTGCCAGCAGCTTACGACTACCTAGCTCCTACAATGAGCAGTTCTTC	CASSLRLPSSYNEQFF
13	-	TRBV12-3/TRBV12-4	TRBD2	TRBJ2-5	TGTGCCAGCAGGCGAAGCGGGAGAGAGACCCAGTACTTC	CASRRSGRETQYF
15	-	TRBV28	TRBD2	TRBJ2-1	TGTGCCAGCACTCTAGCGGGGGGGCCCATGAATGAGCAGTTCTTC	CASTLAGGPMNEQFF
13	-	TRBV2	-	TRBJ1-1	TGTGCCAGCAGTCGGGAGATAGACACTGAAGCTTTCTTT	CASSREIDTEAFF
14	-	TRBV6-5	-	TRBJ2-5	TGTGCCAGCAGTCTACATCAGCAACAAGAGACCCAGTACTTC	CASSLHQQQETQYF
14	-	TRBV20-1	-	TRBJ2-5	TGCAGTGCTAGCGGGACACTCAGCGCAGAGACCCAGTACTTC	CSASGTLSAETQYF
13	-	TRBV7-3	-	TRBJ2-3	TGTGCCAGCAGCTTTCTCACTAGAGATACGCAGTATTTT	CASSFLTRDTQYF
14	-	TRBV27	-	TRBJ1-4	TGTGCCAGCAAAAGTCAGGCGGCTAATGAAAAACTGTTTTTT	CASKSQAANEKLFF
13	once	TRBV12-3/TRBV12-4	-	TRBJ2-7	TGTGCCAGCAGACCCCGGACTCGGTACGAGCAGTACTTC	CASRPRTRYEQYF
15	-	TRBV5-1	-	TRBJ1-1	TGCGCCAGCAGCCTGGACCGGGGTGGGAACACTGAAGCTTTCTTT	CASSLDRGGNTEAFF
14	-	TRBV25-1	-	TRBJ1-2	TGTGCCAGCAGTGCAACGGGCTTTACCTATGGCTACACCTTC	CASSATGFTYGYTF
14	once	TRBV13	-	TRBJ1-3	TGTGCCAGCAGCAGTGACCAGGGAGGAAACACCATATATTTT	CASSSDQGGNTIYF
16	-	TRBV12-5	-	TRBJ1-1	TGTGCTAGTGGTTTGGTCACCGTAGGGATCAGAACTGAAGCTTTCTTT	CASGLVTVGIRTEAFF
13	-	TRBV29-1	TRBD1	TRBJ1-1	TGCAGCGTTGAAGGGCAGGGGGCATTTGAAGCTTTCTTT	CSVEGQGAFEAFF
13	-	TRBV19	TRBD1	TRBJ2-1	TGTGCCAGTATGTGGACAGGGGAGAATGAGCAGTTCTTC	CASMWTGENEQFF
16	-	TRBV9	TRBD2	TRBJ2-2	TGTGCCAGCAGCTCTCAAGCGGGAGCGGCCGGCGGGGAGCTGTTTTTT	CASSSQAGAAGGELFF
14	-	TRBV10-3	TRBD2	TRBJ2-1	TGTGCCATCAGTACGACGGGAGGGGGAAATGAGCAGTTCTTC	CAISTTGGGNEQFF
15	once	TRBV28	-	TRBJ1-5	TGTGCCAGCAGTTTACAGGTTGTGGGCAATCAGCCCCAGCATTTT	CASSLQVVGNQPQHF
16	once	TRBV7-9	TRBD1	TRBJ1-1	TGTGCCAGCAGCTTAGGAAACACAGGGGGCAACACTGAAGCTTTCTTT	CASSLGNTGGNTEAFF
14	-	TRBV7-3	TRBD2	TRBJ2-2	TGTGCCAGCAGCCGACTAGCGGGGCGCCCGGAGCTGTTTTTT	CASSRLAGRPELFF
14	-	TRBV14	-	TRBJ1-1	TGTGCCAGCAGCCTGGTCCACCCCGCGGTACAAGCTTTCTTT	CASSLVHPAVQAFF
15	-	TRBV29-1	TRBD2	TRBJ2-1	TGCAGCGTTGGGACTAGCGGGAGGGCCATCAATGAGCAGTTCTTC	CSVGTSGRAINEQFF
14	-	TRBV15	-	TRBJ2-6	TGTGCCACCAGCAGAAGAACTGGGGCCAACGTCCTGACTTTC	CATSRRTGANVLTF
10	-	TRBV2	-	TRBJ2-1	TGTGCCAGGTCTGAGGATGTCCAGTTCTTC	CARSEDVQFF
15	-	TRBV24-1	-	TRBJ2-7	TGTGCCACCAAAAAAGACCGATTCAGCTCCTACGAGCAGTACTTC	CATKKDRFSSYEQYF
16	-	TRBV6-1	TRBD2	TRBJ2-1	TGTGCCAGCAGTCGCCACATAGCGGGATCGATTAATGAGCAGTTCTTC	CASSRHIAGSINEQFF
15	-	TRBV9	-	TRBJ1-2	TGTGCCAGCAGCCCCGCCAGGGGTTCTAACTATGGCTACACCTTC	CASSPARGSNYGYTF
18	-	TRBV7-6	-	TRBJ2-6	TGTGCCAGCAGCTTAGCCACAGGGCAGGGCTCTGGGGCCAACGTCCTGACTTTC	CASSLATGQGSGANVLTF
15	few	TRBV4-1	-	TRBJ2-7	TGCGCCAGCAGCCAAATGGGCGGTGTATCCTACGAGCAGTACTTC	CASSQMGGVSYEQYF
17	once	TRBV15	-	TRBJ2-5	TGTGCCACCAGCAGAGATCCATCCCTGCATGGCCAAGAGACCCAGTACTTC	CATSRDPSLHGQETQYF
15	-	TRBV6-5	TRBD2	TRBJ2-1	TGTGCCAGCAGGAACGGGCGGGAGGCCTACAATGAGCAGTTCTTC	CASRNGREAYNEQFF
14	-	TRBV20-1	-	TRBJ2-1	TGCAGTGCGGGGAAGGGGAGCTCCTACAATGAGCAGTTCTTC	CSAGKGSSYNEQFF
13	-	TRBV12-3/TRBV12-4	TRBD1	TRBJ2-1	TGTGCCAGCAGAAGGACAGGGTTGGATGAGCAGTTCTTC	CASRRTGLDEQFF
19	-	TRBV12-3/TRBV12-4	-	TRBJ2-1	TGTGCCAGCAGTACGGAGGTCCGGGGCGAAACGCACTCCTACAATGAGCAGTTCTTC	CASSTEVRGETHSYNEQFF
14	-	TRBV12-3/TRBV12-4	-	TRBJ2-2	TGTGCCAGCAGTTCGACACCGAACACCGGGGAGCTGTTTTTT	CASSSTPNTGELFF
15	-	TRBV5-1	-	TRBJ1-6	TGCGCCAGCAGCCAGGACACAACGATAAATTCACCCCTCCACTTT	CASSQDTTINSPLHF
16	-	TRBV15	TRBD1	TRBJ2-1	TGTGCCACCAGCAGACGCGTTGGGACAGGGGGCTTTGAGCAGTTCTTC	CATSRRVGTGGFEQFF
13	-	TRBV30	-	TRBJ1-5	TGTGCCTGGAGTGGGCAGGGAGGTCAGCCCCAGCATTTT	CAWSGQGGQPQHF